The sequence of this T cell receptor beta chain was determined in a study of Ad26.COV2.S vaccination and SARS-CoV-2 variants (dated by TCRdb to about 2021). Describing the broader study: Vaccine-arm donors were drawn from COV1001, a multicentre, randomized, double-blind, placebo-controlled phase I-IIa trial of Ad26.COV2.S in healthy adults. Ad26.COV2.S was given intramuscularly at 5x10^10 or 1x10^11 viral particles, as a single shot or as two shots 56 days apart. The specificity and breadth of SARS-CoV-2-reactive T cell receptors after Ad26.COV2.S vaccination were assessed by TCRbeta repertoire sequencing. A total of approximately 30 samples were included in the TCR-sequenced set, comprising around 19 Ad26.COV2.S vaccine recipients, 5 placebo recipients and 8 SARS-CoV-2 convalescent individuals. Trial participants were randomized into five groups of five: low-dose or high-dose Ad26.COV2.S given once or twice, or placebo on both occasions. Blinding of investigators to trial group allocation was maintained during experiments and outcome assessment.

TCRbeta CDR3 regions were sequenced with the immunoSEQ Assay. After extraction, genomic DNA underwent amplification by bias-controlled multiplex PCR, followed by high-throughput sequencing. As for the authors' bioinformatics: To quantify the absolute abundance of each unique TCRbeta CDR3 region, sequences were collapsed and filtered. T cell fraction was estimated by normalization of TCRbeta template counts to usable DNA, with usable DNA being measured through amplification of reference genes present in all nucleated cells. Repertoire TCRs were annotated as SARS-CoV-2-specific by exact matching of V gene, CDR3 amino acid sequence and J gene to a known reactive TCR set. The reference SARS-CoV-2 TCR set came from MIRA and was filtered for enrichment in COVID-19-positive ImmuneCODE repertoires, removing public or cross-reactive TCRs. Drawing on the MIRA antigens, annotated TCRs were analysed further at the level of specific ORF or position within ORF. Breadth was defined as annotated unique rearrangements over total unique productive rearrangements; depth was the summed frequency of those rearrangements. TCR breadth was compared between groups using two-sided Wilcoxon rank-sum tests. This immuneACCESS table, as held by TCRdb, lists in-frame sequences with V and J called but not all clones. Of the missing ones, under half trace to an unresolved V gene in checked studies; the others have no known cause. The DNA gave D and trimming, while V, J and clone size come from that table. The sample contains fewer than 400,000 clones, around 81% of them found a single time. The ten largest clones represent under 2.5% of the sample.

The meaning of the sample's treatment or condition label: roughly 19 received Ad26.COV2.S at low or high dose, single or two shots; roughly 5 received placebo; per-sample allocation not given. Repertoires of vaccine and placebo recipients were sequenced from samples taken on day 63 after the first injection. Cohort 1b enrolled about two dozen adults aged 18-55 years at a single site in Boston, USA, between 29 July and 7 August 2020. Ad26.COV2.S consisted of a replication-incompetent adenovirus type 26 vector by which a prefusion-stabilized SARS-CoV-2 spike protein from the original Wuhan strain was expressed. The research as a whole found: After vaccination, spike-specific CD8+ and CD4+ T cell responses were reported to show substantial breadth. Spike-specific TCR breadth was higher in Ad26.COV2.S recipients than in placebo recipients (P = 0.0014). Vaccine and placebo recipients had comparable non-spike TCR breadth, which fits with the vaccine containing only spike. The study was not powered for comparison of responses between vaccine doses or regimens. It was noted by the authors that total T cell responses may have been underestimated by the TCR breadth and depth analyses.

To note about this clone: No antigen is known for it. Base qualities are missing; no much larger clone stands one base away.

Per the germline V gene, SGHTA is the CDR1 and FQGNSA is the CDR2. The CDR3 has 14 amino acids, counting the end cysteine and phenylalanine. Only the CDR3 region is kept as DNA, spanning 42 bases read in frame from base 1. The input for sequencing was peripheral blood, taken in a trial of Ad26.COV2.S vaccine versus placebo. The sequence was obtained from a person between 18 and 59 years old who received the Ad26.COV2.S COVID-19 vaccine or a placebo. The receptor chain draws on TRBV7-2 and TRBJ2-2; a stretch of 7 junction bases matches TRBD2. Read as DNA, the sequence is TGTGCAACCAGGGAGGGGCTGAACACCGGGGAGCTGTTTTTT. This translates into CATREGLNTGELFF.